The 17 T cell receptor beta chains below come from one sample, sequenced in a study of graft-versus-host responses after intestinal transplantation listed by TCRdb under 2021. These receptors' antigens are unknown. The library was built by means of the immunoSEQ multiplex PCR assay. Not all clones reach the TCRdb copy of this immuneACCESS table, which keeps in-frame sequences only. Checked studies attribute under half of the gap to unresolved V genes and leave the rest unexplained. The sample table lists about 82,000 clones, 91% of them with a count of one. Approximately 0.33% of the sample is held by the ten biggest clonotypes. This sample's time point label indicates: cells obtained before transplantation from donor or recipient. Source: unstimulated CD4+ T cells sorted from spleen or lymph node cells, taken before transplant. Receptors were obtained from a human donor who was the organ donor for an intestinal transplant.

The CDR3 is CASSLWYRGQTEAFF. In DNA form, the CDR3 reads TGTGCCAGCAGCTTGTGGTACAGGGGGCAGACTGAAGCTTTCTTT. The chain links TRBV5-6 to TRBJ1-1, with TRBD1 matching 9 bases. This CDR3 comprises 15 residues. Trimming took 1 base from V and 5 from J; bases not matched to a gene: 6. Germline V gene sequence: CDR1 SGHDT, CDR2 YYEEEE. Drawing the rest from reference TRBV5-6 and TRBJ1-1, the complete variable domain is DAGVTQSPTHLIKTRGQQVTLRCSPKSGHDTVSWYQQALGQGPQFIFQYYEEEERQRGNFPDRFSGHQFPNYSSELNVNALLLGDSALYLCASSLWYRGQTEAFFGQGTRLTVV.

V is TRBV19 and J is TRBJ1-5, with D possibly being TRBD1 (5 bases). This CDR3 spans 12 amino acids. Trimming took 3 bases from V and 6 from J, leaving 6 bases between them. In germline, CDR1 is LNHDA, CDR2 SQIVND (reference sequence). CDR3 in amino acids: CASSIGAQPQHF. The DNA for the CDR3 is TGTGCCAGTAGTATTGGGGCTCAGCCCCAGCATTTT.

This chain joins TRBV28 and TRBJ2-3; no clear D gene. Trimming stripped 6 bases from V and 4 bases from J, with 17 bases between. This CDR3 has 15 amino acids. The germline CDR1 and CDR2 sequences are MDHEN and SYDVKM. The CDR3 DNA reads TGTGCCAGCAGCCTGGAGTTCAGTCGGTCAGATACGCAGTATTTT. This sequence encodes CASSLEFSRSDTQYF.

The chain links TRBV5-6 to TRBJ2-3, with no clear D. The CDR3 runs to 13 residues. Germline V gene lookup returns CDR1 SGHDT and CDR2 YYEEEE. V was shortened by 4 bases and J by 0 bases, with 6 bases between the two germline ends. In DNA form, the CDR3 reads TGTGCCAGCAGCCCCACAAGCACAGATACGCAGTATTTT. Protein: CASSPTSTDTQYF.

The gene calls are TRBV6-1 and TRBJ1-5; tentatively, D is TRBD1 (6 bases). CDR3 length equals 15 residues. V was clipped by 6 bases and J by 1 base, with 13 bases between them. Per germline, CDR1 MNHNS and CDR2 SASEGT. The CDR3 DNA reads TGTGCCAGCAGCCCCGGGACACTGAGCAATCAGCCCCAGCATTTT. Protein product: CASSPGTLSNQPQHF.

Details on this clone: The same CDR3 can be traced to other DNA sequences in this sample. V usage is TRBV5-1 and J usage is TRBJ2-5, with D unresolved. The germline gives CDR1 SGHRS, CDR2 YFSETQ. The CDR3 extends over 12 amino acids. Trimming removed 2 bases at V and 4 bases at J, with 6 bases between. CDR3 region: CASSLPGETQYF. The CDR3 bases are TGCGCCAGCAGCTTACCGGGAGAGACCCAGTACTTC.

The CDR3 loop reads CAWSGQFNSPLHF. The CDR3 nucleotides are TGTGCCTGGAGTGGACAGTTTAATTCACCCCTCCACTTT. This sequence joins TRBV30 and TRBJ1-6; maybe TRBD1 (5 bases). The V gene lost 1 base and the J gene lost 6 bases, with 7 bases spanning the gap. CDR3 length: 13 residues. CDR1 and CDR2 (germline): GTSNPN, SVGIG (reference sequence).

V gene TRBV29-1 combines with J gene TRBJ2-1, with 12 bases matching TRBD2. The CDR3 contains 15 residues. The germline V gene has CDR1 SQVTM and CDR2 ANQGSEA. The V and J ends lost 5 bases and 5 bases, in that order; junction bases with no gene match: 7. The CDR3: CSVQRRLAGDNEQFF. The CDR3 DNA follows: TGCAGCGTTCAGCGGAGACTAGCGGGGGACAATGAGCAGTTCTTC.

The V and J genes are TRBV19 and TRBJ2-6; D might be TRBD1 (5 bases). V lost 3 bases and J 2 bases, leaving 20 bases between the germline ends. CDR3 length: 19 amino acids. Per the germline V gene, CDR1 is LNHDA and CDR2 is SQIVND (reference sequence). CDR3 bases: TGTGCCAGTAGTATTCCAAGACAGAGAATTCTGGCTGGGGCCAACGTCCTGACTTTC. Encoded protein: CASSIPRQRILAGANVLTF.

The chain carries TRBV2 and TRBJ2-1; the D is unclear. From germline, CDR1 is SNHLY and CDR2 FYNNEI. Trimming removed 6 bases at V and 8 bases at J, with 8 bases between. This CDR3 has 11 residues. CDR3 DNA sequence: TGTGCCAGCAGCCAGTTCGATGAGCAGTTCTTC. Encoded protein: CASSQFDEQFF.

V and J are TRBV7-6 and TRBJ2-7; 7 nucleotides line up with TRBD1. The CDR3 consists of 12 residues. The germline gives CDR1 SGHVS, CDR2 FNYEAQ. The V gene end was trimmed by 0 bases and the J gene end by 9 bases; junction bases not matched to a gene: 2. The CDR3 DNA follows: TGTGCCAGCAGCTTAGCTGGACAGGTGCAGTACTTC. The encoded protein is CASSLAGQVQYF.

The chain recombines TRBV18 with TRBJ2-5; TRBD2 is a possible D gene (5 bases). Germline V gene sequence: CDR1 KGHSH, CDR2 LQKENI. Trimming removed 0 bases at V and 3 bases at J, with 5 bases between. The CDR3 consists of 13 residues. CDR3 protein: CASSPPEEETQYF. CDR3 bases: TGTGCCAGCTCACCACCGGAGGAAGAGACCCAGTACTTC.

V is TRBV5-1 and J is TRBJ2-5; possibly TRBD2 for D (7 bases). Germline values: CDR1 SGHRS, CDR2 YFSETQ. The CDR3 spans 16 residues. The V and J ends lost 4 bases and 5 bases respectively, with 21 bases between them. The CDR3 reads CASSGSGGHPWETQYF. CDR3 coding DNA: TGCGCCAGCAGCGGGTCCGGGGGGCACCCTTGGGAGACCCAGTACTTC.

On this clone itself: The same CDR3 is also encoded by other DNA sequences in this sample. The chain joins TRBV5-1 to TRBJ1-1; D is ambiguous. The CDR3 totals 15 residues. V gave up 1 base and J gave up 2 bases, with 12 bases separating them. Per germline, CDR1 SGHRS and CDR2 YFSETQ. CDR3 DNA sequence: TGCGCCAGCAGCTTGATTGGGCAGCTAAACACTGAAGCTTTCTTT. As protein: CASSLIGQLNTEAFF.

This clone occurred a few times. The J gene is TRBJ1-6, the V gene TRBV25-1, with TRBD1 matching 10 bases. Trimming at V came to 3 bases and at J to 8 bases, leaving 4 bases not matched to a gene. This CDR3 is 15 amino acids long. The V gene's germline CDR1 is MGHDK and CDR2 SYGVNS. CDR3 sequence: CASSDRDRGYSPLHF. CDR3 nucleotide sequence: TGTGCCAGCAGTGACCGGGACAGGGGCTATTCACCCCTCCACTTT.

J is TRBJ2-7 and V is TRBV11-3; 16 bases align to TRBD2. The CDR3 extends over 17 amino acids. J gave up 3 bases and V 5 bases, and 7 bases lay outside the gene matches. Germline V lookup: CDR1 SGHNT, CDR2 YENEEA. The CDR3 sequence is CASSRGLAGGSLYEQYF. CDR3 in DNA: TGTGCCAGCAGCCGGGGACTAGCGGGAGGGAGCCTCTACGAGCAGTACTTC.

The V gene is TRBV7-9, the J gene TRBJ2-5; D remains ambiguous. Trimming shortened V by 1 base and J by 2 bases, and 8 bases separated the two germline ends. Germline CDR1 and CDR2: SEHNR and FQNEAQ (reference sequence). CDR3 length: 14 residues. CDR3 region: CASSLVRSQETQYF. The DNA of the CDR3 is TGTGCCAGCAGCTTAGTGCGATCACAAGAGACCCAGTACTTC. Based on the CDR3 plus reference TRBV7-9 and TRBJ2-5, the full variable domain is DTGVSQNPRHKITKRGQNVTFRCDPISEHNRLYWYRQTLGQGPEFLTYFQNEAQLEKSRLLSDRFSAERPKGSFSTLEIQRTEQGDSAMYLCASSLVRSQETQYFGPGTRLLVL.